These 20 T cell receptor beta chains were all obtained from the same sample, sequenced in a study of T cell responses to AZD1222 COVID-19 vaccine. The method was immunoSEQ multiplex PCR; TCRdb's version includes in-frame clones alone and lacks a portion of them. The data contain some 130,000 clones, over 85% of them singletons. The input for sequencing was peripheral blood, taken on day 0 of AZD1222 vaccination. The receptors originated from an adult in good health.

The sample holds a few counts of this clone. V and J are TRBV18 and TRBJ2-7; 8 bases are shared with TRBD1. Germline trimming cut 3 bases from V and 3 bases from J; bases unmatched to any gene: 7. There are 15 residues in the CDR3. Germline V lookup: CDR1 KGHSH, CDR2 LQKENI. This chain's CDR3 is CASSPSAGGDYEQYF. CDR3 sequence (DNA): TGTGCCAGCTCACCCTCGGCAGGGGGCGACTACGAGCAGTACTTC.

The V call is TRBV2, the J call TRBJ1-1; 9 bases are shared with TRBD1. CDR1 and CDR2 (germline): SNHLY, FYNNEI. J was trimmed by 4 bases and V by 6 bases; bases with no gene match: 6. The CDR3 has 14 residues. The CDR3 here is CASSRDRESTEAFF. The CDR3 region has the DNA TGTGCCAGCAGCCGGGACAGGGAGAGCACTGAAGCTTTCTTT.

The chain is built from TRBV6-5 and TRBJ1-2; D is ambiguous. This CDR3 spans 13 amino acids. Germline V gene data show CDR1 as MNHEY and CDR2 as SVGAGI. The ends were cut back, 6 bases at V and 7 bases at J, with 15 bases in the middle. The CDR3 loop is CASSPSGYSGYTF. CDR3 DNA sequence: TGTGCCAGCAGCCCGTCTGGGTACAGTGGCTACACCTTC.

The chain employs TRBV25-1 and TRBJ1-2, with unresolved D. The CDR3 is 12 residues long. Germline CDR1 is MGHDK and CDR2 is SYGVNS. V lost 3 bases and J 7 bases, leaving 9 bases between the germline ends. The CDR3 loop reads CASSEGIGGYTF. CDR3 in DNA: TGTGCCAGCAGTGAGGGAATAGGTGGCTACACCTTC.

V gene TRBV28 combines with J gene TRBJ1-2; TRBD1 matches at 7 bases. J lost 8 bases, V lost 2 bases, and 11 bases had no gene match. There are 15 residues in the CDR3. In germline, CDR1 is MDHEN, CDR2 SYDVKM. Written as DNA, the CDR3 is TGTGCCAGCAGTTTACCTAAGGGGGCGTTCGACGGCTACACCTTC. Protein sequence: CASSLPKGAFDGYTF.

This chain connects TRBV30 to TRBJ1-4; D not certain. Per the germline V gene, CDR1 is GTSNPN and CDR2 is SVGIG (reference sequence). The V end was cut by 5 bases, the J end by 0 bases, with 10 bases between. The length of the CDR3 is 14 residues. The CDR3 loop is CAWDGYATNEKLFF. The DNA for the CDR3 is TGTGCCTGGGATGGGTATGCAACTAATGAAAAACTGTTTTTT.

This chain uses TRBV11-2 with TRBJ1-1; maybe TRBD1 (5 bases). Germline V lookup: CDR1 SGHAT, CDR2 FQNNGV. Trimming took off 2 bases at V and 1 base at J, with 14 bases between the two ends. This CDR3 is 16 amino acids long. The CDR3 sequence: CASSLFRQRRNTEAFF. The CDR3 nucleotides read TGTGCCAGCAGCTTATTTAGACAGCGAAGGAACACTGAAGCTTTCTTT.

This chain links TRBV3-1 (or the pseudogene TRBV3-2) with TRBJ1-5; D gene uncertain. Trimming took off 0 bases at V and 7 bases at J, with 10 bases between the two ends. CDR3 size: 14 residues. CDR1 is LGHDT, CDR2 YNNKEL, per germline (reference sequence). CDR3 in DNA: TGTGCCAGCAGCCAAGATCCCCACAGCCAGCCCCAGCATTTT. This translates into CASSQDPHSQPQHF.

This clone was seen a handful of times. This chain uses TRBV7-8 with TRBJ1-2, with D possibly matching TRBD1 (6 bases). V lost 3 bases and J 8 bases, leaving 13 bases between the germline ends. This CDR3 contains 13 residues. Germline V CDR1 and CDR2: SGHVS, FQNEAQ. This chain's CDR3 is CASSFSGAGGYTF. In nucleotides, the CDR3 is TGTGCCAGCAGCTTCTCAGGGGCAGGGGGCTACACCTTC.

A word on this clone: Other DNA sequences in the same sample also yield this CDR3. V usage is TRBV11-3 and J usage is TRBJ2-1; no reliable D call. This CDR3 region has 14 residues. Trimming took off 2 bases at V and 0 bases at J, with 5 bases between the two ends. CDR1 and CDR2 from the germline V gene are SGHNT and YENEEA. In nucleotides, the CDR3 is TGTGCCAGCAGCTTAAGGAGCTCCTACAATGAGCAGTTCTTC. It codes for CASSLRSSYNEQFF.

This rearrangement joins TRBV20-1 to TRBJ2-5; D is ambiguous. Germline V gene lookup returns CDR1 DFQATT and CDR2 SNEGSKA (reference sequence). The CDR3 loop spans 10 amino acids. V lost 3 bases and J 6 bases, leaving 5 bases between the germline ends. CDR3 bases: TGCAGTGCTAGTGGGCAGACCCAGTACTTC. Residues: CSASGQTQYF.

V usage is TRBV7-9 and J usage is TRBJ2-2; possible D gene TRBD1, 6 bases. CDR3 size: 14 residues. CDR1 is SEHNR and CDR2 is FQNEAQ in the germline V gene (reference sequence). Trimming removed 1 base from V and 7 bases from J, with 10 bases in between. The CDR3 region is CASSLETGNGELFF. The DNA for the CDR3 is TGTGCCAGCAGCTTAGAAACAGGGAACGGGGAGCTGTTTTTT. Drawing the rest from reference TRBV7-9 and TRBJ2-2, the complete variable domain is DTGVSQNPRHKITKRGQNVTFRCDPISEHNRLYWYRQTLGQGPEFLTYFQNEAQLEKSRLLSDRFSAERPKGSFSTLEIQRTEQGDSAMYLCASSLETGNGELFFGEGSRLTVL.

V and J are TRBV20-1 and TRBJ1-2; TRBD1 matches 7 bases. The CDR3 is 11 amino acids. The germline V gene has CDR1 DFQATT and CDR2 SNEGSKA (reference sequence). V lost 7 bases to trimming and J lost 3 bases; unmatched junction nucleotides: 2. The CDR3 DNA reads TGCAGTGTCGGGACAGACTATGGCTACACCTTC. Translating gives CSVGTDYGYTF.

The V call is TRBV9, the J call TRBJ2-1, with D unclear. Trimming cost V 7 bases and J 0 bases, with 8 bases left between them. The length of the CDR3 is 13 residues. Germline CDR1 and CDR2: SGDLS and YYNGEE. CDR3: CASAVGSYNEQFF. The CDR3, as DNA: TGTGCCAGCGCGGTGGGCTCCTACAATGAGCAGTTCTTC.

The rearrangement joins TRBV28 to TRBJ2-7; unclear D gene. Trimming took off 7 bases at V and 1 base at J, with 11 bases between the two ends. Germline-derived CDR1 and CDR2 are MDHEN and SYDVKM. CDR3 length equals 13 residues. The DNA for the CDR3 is TGTGCCAGCACCCCTGGCGGTTCCTACGAGCAGTACTTC. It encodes CASTPGGSYEQYF.

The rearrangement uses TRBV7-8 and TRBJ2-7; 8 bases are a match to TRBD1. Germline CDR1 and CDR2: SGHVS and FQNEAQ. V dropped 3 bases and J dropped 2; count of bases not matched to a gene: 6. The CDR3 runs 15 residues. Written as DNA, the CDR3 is TGTGCCAGCAGCTTTGACAGGGGTCCTACCTACGAGCAGTACTTC. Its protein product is CASSFDRGPTYEQYF.

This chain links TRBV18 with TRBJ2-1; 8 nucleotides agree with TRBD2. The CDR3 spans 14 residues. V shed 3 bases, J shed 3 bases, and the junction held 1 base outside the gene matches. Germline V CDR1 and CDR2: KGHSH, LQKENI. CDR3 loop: CASSPAGGYNEQFF. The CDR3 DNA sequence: TGTGCCAGCTCACCGGCGGGAGGCTACAATGAGCAGTTCTTC.

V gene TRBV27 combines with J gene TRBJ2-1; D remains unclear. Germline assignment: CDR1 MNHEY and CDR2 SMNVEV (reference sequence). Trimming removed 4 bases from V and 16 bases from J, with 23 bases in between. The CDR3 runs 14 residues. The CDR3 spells CASSSNTRSVRCFF. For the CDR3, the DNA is TGTGCCAGCAGTTCCAATACCCGGTCAGTAAGGTGCTTCTTC.

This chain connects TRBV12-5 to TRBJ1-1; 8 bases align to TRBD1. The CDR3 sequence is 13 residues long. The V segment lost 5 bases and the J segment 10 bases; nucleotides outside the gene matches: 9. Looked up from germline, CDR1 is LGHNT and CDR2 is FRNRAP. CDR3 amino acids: CASGLEQGAAAFF. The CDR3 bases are TGTGCTAGTGGTCTAGAGCAGGGGGCCGCAGCTTTCTTT.

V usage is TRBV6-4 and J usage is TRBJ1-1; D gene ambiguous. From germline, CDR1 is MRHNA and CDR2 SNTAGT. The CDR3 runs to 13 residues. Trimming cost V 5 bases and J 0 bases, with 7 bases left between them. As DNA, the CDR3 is TGTGCCAGCAGTTCCGAGTTGAACACTGAAGCTTTCTTT. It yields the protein CASSSELNTEAFF.